Following are 13 T cell receptor beta chains from one sample sequenced in a study of response to subunit inactivated influenza vaccine (dated by TCRdb to 2016 to 2019). The method was RT-PCR. Sequenced using an Illumina HiSeq 2500. TCRdb trimmed public reads at Q25 via fastp, called clones via MiXCR and kept in-frame beta chains. Identical CDR3 protein sequences are pooled into one entry, listed with their most common genes and DNA. This sample has approximately 490,000 distinct CDR3 sequences in its table, and 6% to 9% of those were observed once. The biggest ten clones account for under 15% of the sample. The material sequenced was PBMCs from blood, taken around 25 months after vaccination. These receptors all stem from a man aged 50-75 years who received an inactivated influenza vaccine. Donor details come from another sample of the same person, matched by shared clones.

This clonotype was observed many times. The chain combines TRBV7-2 with TRBJ2-2, with D hard to call. The germline CDR1 and CDR2 sequences are SGHTA and FQGNSA. This CDR3 is 14 amino acids long. The V and J ends lost 1 base and 6 bases respectively, with 9 bases between them. CDR3 residues: CASSLGALAGELFF. The CDR3 DNA is TGTGCCAGCAGCTTAGGGGCCCTGGCCGGGGAGCTGTTTTTT.

The gene calls are TRBV7-2 and TRBJ1-3; no reliable D call. This CDR3 is 14 amino acids long. V was pared by 5 bases and J by 4 bases, with 12 bases between. Germline values: CDR1 SGHTA, CDR2 FQGNSA. The CDR3 reads CASSSQRRGNTIYF. The CDR3 nucleotides read TGTGCCAGCAGCAGTCAAAGGAGGGGAAACACCATATATTTT.

This clonotype has at least ten counts. This rearrangement joins TRBV4-2 to TRBJ1-1; D may be TRBD1 (6 bases). This CDR3 has 15 residues. V was pared by 1 base and J by 4 bases, with 13 bases between. Germline assignment: CDR1 LGHNA and CDR2 YNFKEQ. CDR3 in DNA: TGTGCCAGCAGCCAAGCTAGGGGGTTAGGCACTGAAGCTTTCTTT. It codes for CASSQARGLGTEAFF.

This clonotype was seen only a few times. This rearrangement joins TRBV5-1 to TRBJ1-6; D not certain. Looked up from germline, CDR1 is SGHRS and CDR2 is YFSETQ. The CDR3 contains 13 residues. Trimming left V 6 bases short and J 5 bases short, with 9 bases between. CDR3 in DNA: TGCGCCAGCAAGAAGGATAATAATTCACCCCTCCACTTT. This codes for CASKKDNNSPLHF.

This clonotype occurred a few times. This chain uses TRBV28 with TRBJ1-5; 10 positions match TRBD1. The germline CDR1 and CDR2 sequences are MDHEN and SYDVKM. V lost 5 bases and J lost 5; bases outside the gene matches: 6. This CDR3 comprises 15 residues. For the CDR3, the DNA is TGTGCCAGCAGTCCGGGACAGGGGAATGATCAGCCCCAGCATTTT. It specifies CASSPGQGNDQPQHF.

The V gene is TRBV7-2, the J gene TRBJ2-7, with no clear D. Germline V gene lookup returns CDR1 SGHTA and CDR2 FQGNSA. The V end lost 4 bases, the J end lost 6 bases, and 16 bases lay between the germline ends. The CDR3 is 14 amino acids. Written as DNA, the CDR3 is TGTGCCAGCAGCTCCGAGCCTCGATGGAGCGAGCAGTACTTC. This encodes CASSSEPRWSEQYF.

This clonotype was seen only a few times. One junction end disagrees with the germline gene, perhaps due to a read error. The J gene is TRBJ2-6, the V gene TRBV7-2, with TRBD1 as a possible D gene (6 bases). The CDR3 runs 12 residues. The germline CDR1 and CDR2 sequences are SGHTA and FQGNSA. The chain's CDR3 is CASSLYQGYLSF. CDR3 nucleotides: TGTGCCAGCAGCTTATATCAGGGGTATCTCTCTTTC. The full variable domain, its missing parts supplied by reference TRBV7-2 and TRBJ2-6, is GAGVSQSPSNKVTEKGKDVELRCDPISGHTALYWYRQSLGQGLEFLIYFQGNSAPDKSGLPSDRFSAERTGGSVSTLTIQRTQQEDSAVYLCASSLYQGYLSFGAGSRLTVL.

Ten or more counts support this clonotype. V gene TRBV10-3 combines with J gene TRBJ2-1; possibly TRBD2 for D (7 bases). The CDR3 extends over 15 amino acids. V lost 0 bases to trimming and J lost 2 bases, with 8 bases between them. Looked up from germline, CDR1 is ENHRY and CDR2 is SYGVKD. The CDR3 region has the DNA TGTGCCATCAGTGAGTCAGGGGGGGCCTACAATGAGCAGTTCTTC. Translating it yields CAISESGGAYNEQFF.

This clonotype was recorded at least ten times. The V and J genes are TRBV18 and TRBJ2-2; D gene uncertain. The CDR3 has 14 residues. The germline V and J ends were trimmed by 3 bases and 0 bases, with 5 bases remaining between them. The germline CDR1 and CDR2 sequences are KGHSH and LQKENI. The CDR3 sequence: CASSPRSNTGELFF. CDR3 in DNA: TGTGCCAGCTCACCTCGTTCGAACACCGGGGAGCTGTTTTTT. The whole variable domain, remainder taken from reference TRBV18 and TRBJ2-2, is NAGVMQNPRHLVRRRGQEARLRCSPMKGHSHVYWYRQLPEEGLKFMVYLQKENIIDESGMPKERFSAEFPKEGPSILRIQQVVRGDSAAYFCASSPRSNTGELFFGEGSRLTVL.

This clonotype was detected ten times or more. The rearrangement links TRBV4-2 to TRBJ2-1, with 16 bases aligning to TRBD2. Germline V gene data show CDR1 as LGHNA and CDR2 as YNFKEQ. The CDR3 covers 18 residues. Trimming cost V 5 bases and J 8 bases; bases outside gene matches: 12. The CDR3 region has the DNA TGTGCCAGCAGCTATCTGGGACTAGCGGGGGGGATATTCGATGAGCAGTTCTTC. This encodes CASSYLGLAGGIFDEQFF.

This clonotype came up many times. The chain couples TRBV7-9 to TRBJ2-7; 9 bases map to TRBD1. Germline CDR1 is SEHNR and CDR2 is FQNEAQ (reference sequence). This CDR3 comprises 15 residues. Trimming at V came to 5 bases and at J to 0 bases, leaving 5 bases not matched to a gene. The CDR3 DNA follows: TGTGCCAGCAGCATGGGACAGGGACACTCCTACGAGCAGTACTTC. It translates to CASSMGQGHSYEQYF.

The chain employs TRBV7-2 and TRBJ2-1; D call uncertain. V was trimmed by 3 bases and J by 9 bases, leaving 9 bases between them. CDR3 size: 12 residues. Germline V gene lookup returns CDR1 SGHTA and CDR2 FQGNSA. CDR3 residues: CASSFNGIEQFF. The CDR3 DNA is TGTGCCAGCAGCTTTAATGGGATTGAGCAGTTCTTC.

A few counts support this clonotype. The rearrangement links TRBV6-1 to TRBJ1-1, with TRBD1 matching 9 bases. This CDR3 region has 15 residues. V trimming: 6 bases; J trimming: 4 bases; junction bases outside the gene matches: 9. The V gene's germline CDR1 is MNHNS and CDR2 SASEGT. CDR3 in amino acids: CASRRGTGTGTEAFF. CDR3 nucleotide sequence: TGTGCCAGCAGGCGCGGGACAGGGACAGGCACTGAAGCTTTCTTT.